These T cell receptor beta chains were read from a single sample in a study of T cell changes during pregnancy in multiple sclerosis. The method was immunoSEQ multiplex PCR; TCRdb's version includes in-frame clones alone and lacks a portion of them. The repertoire includes tens of thousands of clones, about 89% of them detected once, and roughly 0.76% sits in the top ten. The starting material was CD4+ T cells from peripheral blood mononuclear cells, obtained in the first trimester of pregnancy. These receptors were taken from a female donor with multiple sclerosis, enrolled in a pregnancy study. CDR3s include the opening cysteine and the closing phenylalanine or tryptophan. The D gene is left open where the match is weak. The listing skips clone size in some rows; elsewhere it reads once, few, many or a size class.

D	V	size	J	CDR3	DNA
NA	TRBV7-3	NA	TRBJ2-1	CASSSQAGTITNEQFF	TGTGCCAGCAGCTCTCAAGCGGGGACAATTACGAATGAGCAGTTCTTC
NA	TRBV4-1	medium-sized	TRBJ1-2	CASSQDRSRGVGGYTF	TGCGCCAGCAGCCAAGATCGGTCCAGGGGTGTGGGGGGCTACACCTTC
NA	TRBV10-3	once	TRBJ2-3	CAIGRGTGTDTQYF	TGTGCCATCGGTCGCGGGACAGGCACAGATACGCAGTATTTT
TRBD1	TRBV2	NA	TRBJ2-7	CASSGDRSSYEQYF	TGTGCCAGCAGTGGGGACAGGAGCTCCTACGAGCAGTACTTC
TRBD2	TRBV7-7	NA	TRBJ2-1	CASSISGGNDEQFF	TGTGCCAGCAGCATAAGCGGGGGGAACGATGAGCAGTTCTTC
NA	TRBV7-9	NA	TRBJ2-1	CASSPAGRNEQFF	TGTGCCAGCAGCCCGGCGGGGAGGAATGAGCAGTTCTTC
NA	TRBV18	NA	TRBJ2-5	CASSPAANGETQYF	TGTGCCAGCTCACCAGCGGCCAACGGGGAGACCCAGTACTTC
TRBD2	TRBV19	NA	TRBJ2-2	CASSMLAGGTGELFF	TGTGCCAGTAGCATGCTAGCGGGGGGGACCGGGGAGCTGTTTTTT
TRBD2	TRBV7-2	once	TRBJ2-1	CASSLRSSGGAYNEQFF	TGTGCCAGCAGCTTACGGTCTAGCGGGGGGGCCTACAATGAGCAGTTCTTC
NA	TRBV5-1	few	TRBJ2-3	CASSLAGFTDTQYF	TGCGCCAGCAGCTTGGCCGGGTTCACAGATACGCAGTATTTT